One and the same sample provided the 15 T cell receptor beta chains below, sequenced in a study of T cells in Graves' hyperthyroidism and ophthalmopathy. TCR beta CDR3 sequences were amplified from RNA transcripts. HTBI primers drove first-round RT-PCR of the TCR CDR3. In TCRdb, the multiplex PCR reads were re-called with MiXCR into one record per CDR3 protein. Counted here are about 740,000 distinct CDR3 sequences, 14% occurring once; the ten biggest clones make up roughly a tenth. The material sequenced was blood. These receptors all stem from a young woman with Graves' hyperthyroidism.

There are many counts of this clonotype. V gene TRBV2 combines with J gene TRBJ2-7, with 7 positions matching TRBD2. From germline, CDR1 is SNHLY and CDR2 FYNNEI. Trimming removed 8 bases from V and 4 bases from J; junction bases left unmatched: 5. The CDR3 length is 12 residues. The CDR3 DNA follows: TGTGCCAGCCGGGGCGGGAGTTACGAGCAGTACTTC. This codes for CASRGGSYEQYF.

The chain links TRBV30 to TRBJ2-2, with unresolved D. The V end lost 4 bases, the J end lost 7 bases, and 10 bases lay between the germline ends. There are 12 residues in the CDR3. CDR1 GTSNPN and CDR2 SVGIG come from the germline V gene (reference sequence). The DNA for the CDR3 is TGTGCCTGGAACCCTCAAGGCGGGGAGCTGTTTTTT. Protein product: CAWNPQGGELFF.

This clonotype has ten or more counts. The J gene is TRBJ1-2, the V gene TRBV11-2, with 10 bases identical to TRBD1. The V and J ends lost 3 bases and 4 bases, in that order; junction bases with no gene match: 8. Germline CDR1 and CDR2: SGHAT and FQNNGV. The length of the CDR3 is 16 residues. The CDR3 sequence is CASSFGRDRGFYGYTF. As DNA, the CDR3 is TGTGCCAGCAGCTTTGGTCGGGACAGGGGTTTCTATGGCTACACCTTC.

The chain carries TRBV20-1 and TRBJ1-2, with 9 positions matching TRBD1. J gave up 7 bases and V 8 bases, and 17 bases lay outside the gene matches. Germline CDR1 reads DFQATT; CDR2 reads SNEGSKA (reference sequence). CDR3 size: 15 residues. CDR3 loop: CSSYGQGFNSGGYTF. CDR3 DNA: TGCAGTTCCTACGGACAGGGGTTTAATTCAGGTGGCTACACCTTC.

The chain links TRBV30 to TRBJ2-5; weak D call: TRBD1 (6 bases). The CDR3 contains 15 residues. The germline V gene has CDR1 GTSNPN and CDR2 SVGIG (reference sequence). Trimming removed 4 bases from V and 6 bases from J, with 21 bases in between. The CDR3 DNA follows: TGTGCCTGGACACCGGTAGGGACACTAGTAAAGACCCAGTACTTC. Amino acids: CAWTPVGTLVKTQYF. Together with reference TRBV30 and TRBJ2-5, the CDR3 gives the full variable domain: SQTIHQWPATLVQPVGSPLSLECTVEGTSNPNLYWYRQAAGRGLQLLFYSVGIGQISSEVPQNLSASRPQDRQFILSSKKLLLSDSGFYLCAWTPVGTLVKTQYFGPGTRLLVL.

This clonotype was observed a few times. The V call is TRBV6-2 or TRBV6-3, the J call TRBJ2-2; 14 bases agree with TRBD2. J lost 6 bases, V lost 6 bases, and 6 bases had no gene match. The CDR3 is made up of 16 amino acids. The germline V gene has CDR1 MNHEY and CDR2 SVGEGT. For the CDR3, the DNA is TGTGCCAGCAGCAGACTAGCGGGGGGGACCCCCGGGGAGCTGTTTTTT. Encoded protein: CASSRLAGGTPGELFF.

The V call is TRBV29-1, the J call TRBJ2-3, with 7 bases that match TRBD2. The germline gives CDR1 SQVTM, CDR2 ANQGSEA. The CDR3 is made up of 13 amino acids. V dropped 3 bases and J dropped 6; count of bases not matched to a gene: 6. CDR3 in DNA: TGCAGCGTTGATGGGGAGGGAGCTGATACGCAGTATTTT. Protein sequence: CSVDGEGADTQYF.

Concerning this clonotype itself: A read error is possible here, since a much larger clone lies one base away. Here the CDR3 reads CSASGTSDYNEQFF. Written as DNA, the CDR3 is TGCAGTGCTAGCGGGACTAGCGATTACAATGAGCAGTTCTTC. The rearrangement uses TRBV20-1 and TRBJ2-1; 10 positions match TRBD2. Germline V gene data show CDR1 as DFQATT and CDR2 as SNEGSKA (reference sequence). CDR3 length: 14 residues. The V gene end was trimmed by 3 bases and the J gene end by 4 bases; junction bases not matched to a gene: 3.

This clonotype was recorded at least ten times. The chain links TRBV6-1 to TRBJ1-5; D may be TRBD1 (5 bases). The CDR3 extends over 15 amino acids. Trimming left V 0 bases short and J 5 bases short, with 11 bases between. CDR1 and CDR2 from the germline V gene are MNHNS and SASEGT. CDR3 DNA: TGTGCCAGCAGTGAAGCGGGGGGAAGGGATCAGCCCCAGCATTTT. The encoded protein is CASSEAGGRDQPQHF.

This clonotype was observed a handful of times. The rearrangement joins TRBV12-3 or TRBV12-4 to TRBJ2-1, with TRBD2 matching over 13 bases. V lost 5 bases and J lost 10; bases outside the gene matches: 5. The CDR3 loop spans 14 amino acids. The CDR3 sequence is CASSGLAGEGEQFF. CDR3 bases: TGTGCCAGCAGTGGACTAGCGGGAGAAGGCGAGCAGTTCTTC.

V gene TRBV5-5 combines with J gene TRBJ2-2; D is uncertain. V lost 1 base to trimming and J lost 7 bases, with 17 bases between them. This CDR3 has 16 amino acids. The germline V gene has CDR1 SGHKS and CDR2 YYEKEE (reference sequence). CDR3 nucleotide sequence: TGTGCCAGCAGCTTGTCAGTTTCCAAATGGGTCGGGGAGCTGTTTTTT. Translated, it gives CASSLSVSKWVGELFF.

This clonotype was detected many times. The CDR3 loop reads CAWNSGRPTETYEQYF. CDR3 coding DNA: TGTGCCTGGAATAGCGGGAGGCCTACAGAAACCTACGAGCAGTACTTC. V and J are TRBV30 and TRBJ2-7, with TRBD2 matching over 10 bases. Germline CDR1 is GTSNPN and CDR2 is SVGIG (reference sequence). Unmatched junction bases numbered 11, after V lost 4 bases and J lost 2 bases. The CDR3 consists of 16 residues.

This clonotype was detected a few times. This chain connects TRBV7-9 to TRBJ1-5; 11 bases fit TRBD1. The CDR3 has 15 residues. CDR1 is SEHNR, CDR2 FQNEAQ, per germline (reference sequence). V gave up 5 bases and J gave up 6 bases; unmatched junction bases: 6. The CDR3 reads CASSPSGTGGQPQHF. The CDR3, as DNA: TGTGCCAGCAGCCCTAGCGGGACAGGGGGTCAGCCCCAGCATTTT.

The chain combines TRBV7-9 with TRBJ1-1; weak D call: TRBD1 (5 bases). This CDR3 comprises 17 residues. Trimming stripped 2 bases from V and 7 bases from J, with 23 bases between. Germline V CDR1 and CDR2: SEHNR, FQNEAQ (reference sequence). In DNA, the CDR3 is TGTGCCAGCAGCTTACCCATTCCGGGACGGGGGATTGGTGAAGCTTTCTTT. It yields the protein CASSLPIPGRGIGEAFF.

This clonotype has ten or more counts. V usage is TRBV7-8 and J usage is TRBJ2-1, with TRBD1 identical over 8 bases. V dropped 5 bases and J dropped 0; count of bases not matched to a gene: 9. This CDR3 contains 17 residues. The germline gives CDR1 SGHVS, CDR2 FQNEAQ. In DNA, the CDR3 is TGTGCCAGCAGCCGACAGGGGCCCCGGAGCTCCTACAATGAGCAGTTCTTC. This sequence encodes CASSRQGPRSSYNEQFF.